This is a list of T cell receptor beta chains from one sample in a study of T cells in Graves' hyperthyroidism and ophthalmopathy. TCRdb reprocessed the multiplex PCR reads with MiXCR, giving one entry per CDR3 protein. The data show approximately 430,000 distinct CDR3 sequences, 15% to 18% seen once. The sample consisted of blood. Receptors originate from a woman under 30 with Graves' hyperthyroidism. Each CDR3 is given with its conserved first and last residue. The D gene is left open where the match is weak. Clone size is stated in some rows and not others, as once, few, many or a class when expanded.

many | TRBJ2-7 | NA | TRBV7-9 | CASSLGPYYSYEQYF | TGTGCCAGCAGCTTAGGTCCTTATTACTCCTACGAGCAGTACTTC
NA | TRBJ2-3 | NA | TRBV11-2 | CASRPGAGPLARDRTDTQYF | TGTGCCAGCAGACCAGGGGCAGGACCCTTAGCGAGGGACCGCACAGATACGCAGTATTTT
many | TRBJ1-5 | NA | TRBV7-8 | CASSLGNNQPQHF | TGTGCCAGCAGCCTCGGGAACAATCAGCCCCAGCATTTT
NA | TRBJ2-1 | TRBD2 | TRBV7-9 | CASSLIAGRYNEQFF | TGTGCCAGCAGCTTGATAGCGGGGCGTTACAATGAGCAGTTCTTC
few | TRBJ2-1 | TRBD2 | TRBV5-7 | CASSLGEGDGQFF | TGTGCCAGCAGCTTAGGGGAGGGCGATGGGCAGTTCTTC
many | TRBJ2-7 | TRBD2 | TRBV7-9 | CASATGGAYEQYF | TGTGCCAGCGCGACCGGGGGGGCCTACGAGCAGTACTTC
few | TRBJ1-1 | TRBD1 | TRBV24-1 | CATSGRTGSTEAFF | TGTGCCACCAGTGGGCGGACAGGGTCCACTGAAGCTTTCTTT
many | TRBJ1-1 | NA | TRBV27 | CGDNWPGRAFF | TGTGGGGACAACTGGCCAGGTCGAGCTTTCTTT
many | TRBJ2-6 | NA | TRBV6-1 | CASSTISGANVLTF | TGTGCCAGCAGTACTATCTCTGGGGCCAACGTCCTGACTTTC
NA | TRBJ2-3 | TRBD2 | TRBV24-1 | CATSDLRASGTPDTQYF | TGTGCCACCAGTGATTTAAGGGCTAGCGGGACCCCCGATACGCAGTATTTT
many | TRBJ2-7 | TRBD2 | TRBV2 | CASTGTTPYEQYF | TGTGCCAGCACCGGGACTACCCCCTACGAGCAGTACTTC
many | TRBJ1-2 | NA | TRBV6-1 | CASSSSRGHTSNYGYTF | TGTGCCAGCAGTTCGTCCAGGGGCCACACCTCTAACTATGGCTACACCTTC
few | TRBJ1-3 | NA | TRBV6-1 | CASSEIGGDGPSGNTIYF | TGTGCCAGCAGTGAAATCGGGGGGGACGGCCCGTCTGGAAACACCATATATTTT
many | TRBJ2-1 | NA | TRBV5-1 | CASSFSPRYNEQFF | TGCGCCAGCAGCTTTAGTCCCCGATACAATGAGCAGTTCTTC
NA | TRBJ2-7 | TRBD1 | TRBV29-1 | CSVRKPSGGYEQYF | TGCAGCGTCCGGAAGCCTTCAGGGGGCTACGAGCAGTACTTC
many | TRBJ2-3 | NA | TRBV6-1 | CASSEGGLLSTDTQYF | TGTGCCAGCAGTGAAGGAGGGCTGCTTAGCACAGATACGCAGTATTTT
many | TRBJ2-1 | TRBD1 | TRBV12-3/TRBV12-4 | CASSGQVSSIQFF | TGTGCCAGCAGTGGACAGGTATCCTCGATTCAGTTCTTC
many | TRBJ2-5 | NA | TRBV13 | CASSTTALGTQYF | TGTGCCAGCAGCACCACAGCGCTGGGGACCCAGTACTTC
few | TRBJ2-7 | NA | TRBV15 | CATSRDKVRFYEQYF | TGTGCCACCAGCAGAGATAAAGTCAGATTCTACGAGCAGTACTTC
many | TRBJ2-3 | NA | TRBV2 | CASSGNTDTQYF | TGTGCCAGCAGTGGAAACACAGATACGCAGTATTTT
many | TRBJ1-2 | TRBD1 | TRBV28 | CASIHRGWGSYNYGYTF | TGTGCCAGCATTCACAGGGGGTGGGGCAGTTATAACTATGGCTACACCTTC
few | TRBJ1-2 | NA | TRBV10-3 | CAISESMGQGYDYTF | TGTGCCATCAGTGAGTCGATGGGGCAGGGCTATGACTACACCTTC
many | TRBJ2-1 | NA | TRBV11-2 | CASSRTSSSPYNEQFF | TGTGCCAGCAGCCGGACTTCATCCAGCCCATACAATGAGCAGTTCTTC
many | TRBJ2-2 | NA | TRBV2 | CASRGSWTGELFF | TGTGCCAGCAGAGGGTCCTGGACCGGGGAGCTGTTTTTT
many | TRBJ2-7 | TRBD1 | TRBV28 | CASSLKGAPYEQYF | TGTGCCAGCAGTTTAAAGGGGGCCCCCTACGAGCAGTACTTT
many | TRBJ1-1 | TRBD1 | TRBV24-1 | CATRETGKNTEAFF | TGTGCCACCAGAGAGACAGGGAAGAACACTGAAGCTTTCTTT
many | TRBJ2-7 | NA | TRBV5-4 | CASSLRGTDEQYF | TGTGCCAGCAGTCTTAGGGGGACGGACGAGCAGTACTTC
NA | TRBJ2-7 | TRBD1 | TRBV12-3/TRBV12-4 | CASSLGQGREQCF | TGTGCCAGCAGTTTAGGACAGGGTCGAGAGCAGTGCTTC
many | TRBJ1-2 | NA | TRBV10-3 | CAISETTGGYTF | TGTGCCATCAGTGAGACCACTGGTGGCTACACCTTC
many | TRBJ2-7 | TRBD1 | TRBV12-3/TRBV12-4 | CASSYTGTGSYEQYF | TGTGCCAGCAGCTACACCGGGACAGGGTCCTACGAGCAGTACTTC
NA | TRBJ2-7 | NA | TRBV7-3 | CASSSRYYEQYF | TGTGCCAGCAGCTCCCGGTACTACGAGCAGTACTTC
NA | TRBJ2-5 | TRBD2 | TRBV27 | CASSSGTSGGPQETQYF | TGTGCCAGCAGTTCCGGGACTAGCGGGGGCCCCCAAGAGACCCAGTACTTC
many | TRBJ2-3 | NA | TRBV9 | CASNKPSTGPGDTQYF | TGTGCCAGCAACAAGCCTTCGACAGGCCCTGGAGATACGCAGTATTTT
few | TRBJ1-2 | TRBD1 | TRBV12-3/TRBV12-4 | CASSRDRAHYGYTF | TGTGCCAGCAGTCGGGACAGGGCTCACTATGGCTACACCTTC
many | TRBJ2-1 | TRBD2 | TRBV5-1 | CASSFKRDYYNEQFF | TGCGCCAGCAGCTTTAAGCGGGACTACTACAATGAGCAGTTCTTC
many | TRBJ1-4 | NA | TRBV18 | CASSPGGQAGEKLFF | TGTGCCAGCTCACCAGGGGGGCAAGCCGGGGAAAAACTGTTTTTT
NA | TRBJ2-2 | NA | TRBV19 | CASTNGHNTGELFF | TGTGCCAGTACTAATGGACACAACACCGGGGAGCTGTTTTTT
many | TRBJ2-7 | TRBD2 | TRBV14 | CASSQLAGGSGSYEQYF | TGTGCCAGCAGCCAACTAGCGGGAGGCTCAGGCTCCTACGAGCAGTACTTC
many | TRBJ2-3 | TRBD1 | TRBV5-1 | CASSPGGTGVADTQYF | TGCGCCAGCAGCCCTGGAGGGACAGGGGTTGCAGATACGCAGTATTTT
many | TRBJ1-5 | NA | TRBV4-1 | CASSQSPLGQINQPQHF | TGCGCCAGCAGCCAAAGCCCACTCGGACAGATCAATCAGCCCCAGCATTTT
NA | TRBJ1-2 | TRBD1 | TRBV2 | CASSVGQGASYGYTF | TGTGCCAGCAGTGTTGGGCAGGGGGCGAGCTATGGCTACACCTTC